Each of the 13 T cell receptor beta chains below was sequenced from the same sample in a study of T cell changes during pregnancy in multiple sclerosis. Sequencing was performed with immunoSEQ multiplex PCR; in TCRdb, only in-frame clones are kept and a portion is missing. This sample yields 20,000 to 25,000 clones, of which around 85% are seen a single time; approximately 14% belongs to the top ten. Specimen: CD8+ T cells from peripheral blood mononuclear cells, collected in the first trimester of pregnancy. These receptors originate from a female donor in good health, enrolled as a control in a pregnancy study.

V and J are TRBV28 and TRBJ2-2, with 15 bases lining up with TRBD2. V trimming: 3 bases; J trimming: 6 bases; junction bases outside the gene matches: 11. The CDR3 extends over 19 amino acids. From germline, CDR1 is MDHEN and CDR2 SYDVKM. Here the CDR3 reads CASSFRTSGRAHSPGELFF. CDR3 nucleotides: TGTGCCAGCAGTTTCCGGACTAGCGGGAGGGCCCATTCTCCCGGGGAGCTGTTTTTT.

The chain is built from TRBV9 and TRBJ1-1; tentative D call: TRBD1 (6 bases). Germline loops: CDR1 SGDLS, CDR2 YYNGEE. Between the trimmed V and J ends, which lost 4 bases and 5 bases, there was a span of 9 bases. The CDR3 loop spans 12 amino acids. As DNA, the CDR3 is TGTGCCAGCAGCCCCACAGGGACTGAAGCTTTCTTT. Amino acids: CASSPTGTEAFF.

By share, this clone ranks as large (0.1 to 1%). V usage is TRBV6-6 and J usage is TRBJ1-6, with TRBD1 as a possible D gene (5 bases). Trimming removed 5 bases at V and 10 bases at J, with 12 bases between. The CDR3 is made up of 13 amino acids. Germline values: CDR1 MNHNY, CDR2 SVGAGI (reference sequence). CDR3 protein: CASSAGGGSPLHF. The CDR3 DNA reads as TGTGCCAGCAGTGCCGGCGGGGGGTCACCCCTCCACTTT.

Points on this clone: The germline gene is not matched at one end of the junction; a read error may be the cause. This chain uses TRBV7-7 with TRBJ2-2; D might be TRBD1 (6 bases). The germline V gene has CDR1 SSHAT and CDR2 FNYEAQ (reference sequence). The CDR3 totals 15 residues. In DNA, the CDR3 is TGTGCTAGCAGCTTAGGACTCAGGGGAACCGGGGAGCTGTTTTTT. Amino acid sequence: CASSLGLRGTGELFF.

The CDR3 here is CASAGTSVSNEQFF. Written as DNA, the CDR3 is TGTGCCAGCGCCGGGACTAGCGTTTCCAATGAGCAGTTCTTC. V usage is TRBV27 and J usage is TRBJ2-1; 10 bases agree with TRBD2. The CDR3 loop spans 14 amino acids. Germline V gene data show CDR1 as MNHEY and CDR2 as SMNVEV (reference sequence). V trimming: 8 bases; J trimming: 6 bases; junction bases outside the gene matches: 7.

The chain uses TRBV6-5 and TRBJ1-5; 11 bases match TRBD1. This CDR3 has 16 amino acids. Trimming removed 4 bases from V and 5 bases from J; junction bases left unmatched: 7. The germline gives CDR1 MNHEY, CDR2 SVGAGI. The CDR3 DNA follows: TGTGCCAGCAGTTTCCGAGAGGGACAGGGGGATCAGCCCCAGCATTTT. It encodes CASSFREGQGDQPQHF.

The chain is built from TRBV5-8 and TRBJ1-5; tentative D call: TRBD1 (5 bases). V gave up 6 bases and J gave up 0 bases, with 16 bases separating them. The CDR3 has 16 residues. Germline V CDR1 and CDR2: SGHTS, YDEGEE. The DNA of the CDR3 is TGTGCCAGCAACCCGTCGGGGGATTATAGCAATCAGCCCCAGCATTTT. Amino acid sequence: CASNPSGDYSNQPQHF.

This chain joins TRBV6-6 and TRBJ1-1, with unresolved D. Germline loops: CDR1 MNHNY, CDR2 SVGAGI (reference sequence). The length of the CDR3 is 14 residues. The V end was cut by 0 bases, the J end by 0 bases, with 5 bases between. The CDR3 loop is CASSYSEMNTEAFF. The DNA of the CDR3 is TGTGCCAGCAGTTACTCAGAGATGAACACTGAAGCTTTCTTT.

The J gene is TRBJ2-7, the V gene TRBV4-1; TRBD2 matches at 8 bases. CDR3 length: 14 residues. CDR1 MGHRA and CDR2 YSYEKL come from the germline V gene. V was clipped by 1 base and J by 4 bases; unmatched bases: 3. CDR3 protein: CASSQGREAYEQYF. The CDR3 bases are TGCGCCAGCAGCCAAGGGCGGGAGGCGTACGAGCAGTACTTC.

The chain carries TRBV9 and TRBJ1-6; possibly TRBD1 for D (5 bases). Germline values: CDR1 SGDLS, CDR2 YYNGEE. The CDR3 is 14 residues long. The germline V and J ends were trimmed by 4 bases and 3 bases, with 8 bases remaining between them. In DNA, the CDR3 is TGTGCCAGCAGCTCGCAGGGCTATAATTCACCCCTCCACTTT. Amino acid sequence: CASSSQGYNSPLHF.

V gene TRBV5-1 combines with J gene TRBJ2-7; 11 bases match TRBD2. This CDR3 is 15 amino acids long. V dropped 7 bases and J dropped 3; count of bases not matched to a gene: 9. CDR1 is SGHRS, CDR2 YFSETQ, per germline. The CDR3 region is CASRSSSGRIYEQYF. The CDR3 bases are TGCGCCAGCCGTTCGTCTAGCGGGAGGATCTACGAGCAGTACTTC.

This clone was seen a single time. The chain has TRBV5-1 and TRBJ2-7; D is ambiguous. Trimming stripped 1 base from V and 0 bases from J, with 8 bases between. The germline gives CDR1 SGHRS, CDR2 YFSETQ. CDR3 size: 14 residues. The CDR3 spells CASSLTESSYEQYF. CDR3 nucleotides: TGCGCCAGCAGCTTGACAGAGAGCTCCTACGAGCAGTACTTC.

The CDR3 protein is CASSLNGGRSGVGDTQYF. CDR3 DNA: TGTGCCAGCAGCTTAAACGGGGGGAGGTCAGGTGTGGGAGATACGCAGTATTTT. The V gene is TRBV7-3, the J gene TRBJ2-3, with 7 positions matching TRBD2. The CDR3 loop spans 18 amino acids. The germline V gene has CDR1 SGHTA and CDR2 FQGTGA. V was pared by 1 base and J by 5 bases, with 15 bases of the junction left unmatched.